The clone carrying this T cell receptor beta chain was picked up a small number of times. The antigen remains undetermined. After removal of 5 bases from V and 4 bases from J, the junction contained 3 bases not matched to a gene. Germline CDR1 is KGHSH and CDR2 is LQKENI. The CDR3 has 13 amino acids. This entry comes from a study of T cells after yellow fever vaccination. Findings of the study overall: Reappearing after the booster were most of the clones from primary vaccination (approximately 96% CD4, 88% CD8).

TCRdb processed the 5' RACE reads anew with MiXCR; each CDR3 protein has one entry. The sample holds approximately 330,000 distinct CDR3 sequences, 9.5% to 15% seen once. The TCR sequence derives from a man between 18 and 35 years old who received the YFV17D yellow fever vaccine. The gene calls are TRBV18 and TRBJ2-5; TRBD2 aligns across 8 bases. The source was CD4+ T cells sorted from PBMCs, collected 15 days after the yellow fever booster vaccination. CDR3 in amino acids: CASSSAGAETQYF. CDR3 bases: TGTGCCAGCTCATCAGCGGGGGCAGAGACCCAGTACTTC.